This T cell receptor (beta chain) was retrieved from a study of blood T cell repertoires in COVID-19. Background on the study: Sites in the United States, Italy and Spain provided acute and convalescent COVID-19 samples. Sample material is recorded as cDNA or gDNA derived from T cells, B-cell-depleted T cells, or PBMCs.

TCRdb's table, derived via immunoSEQ multiplex PCR, lists solely in-frame clones and lacks some. The sample has some 300,000 clones; roughly 90% are singletons. The CDR3 is 16 amino acids. The germline V gene has CDR1 DFQATT and CDR2 SNEGSKA (reference sequence). V gave up 3 bases and J gave up 0 bases; unmatched junction bases: 6. Living in 24 US areas, the participants were between roughly 18 and 90 years of age. This clone was detected a few times. The sequencing sample was made of PBMCs or T cells enriched from blood (not recorded which). This TCR was recovered from a woman in her thirties who had recovered from COVID-19. The chain combines TRBV20-1 with TRBJ1-3, with 9 bases aligning to TRBD1. CDR3 coding DNA: TGCAGTGCTAGTCCAATGACAGGGGGCTCTGGAAACACCATATATTTT. Translating it yields CSASPMTGGSGNTIYF.